One T cell receptor beta chain is described in this entry. This sample includes further DNA sequences coding for the same CDR3. The source of the sample is a study of blood T cell repertoires in COVID-19. Germline V lookup: CDR1 MDHEN, CDR2 SYDVKM. The V end was cut by 4 bases, the J end by 6 bases, with 9 bases between. This CDR3 has 12 residues. Methods used by the authors: By means of reference gene primer amplification, nucleated cell counts were estimated. Clones were read by immunoSEQ multiplex PCR, and TCRdb kept only the in-frame ones, dropping some. Clone size and V and J calls were adopted from that table, with D and trimming inferred from the DNA. The profile covers some 500,000 clones, with about 89% appearing a single time and under 8.5% taken by the ten largest.

V usage is TRBV28 and J usage is TRBJ1-2; perhaps TRBD1 as D (5 bases). Sequencing was performed on peripheral blood. The sequence derives from a woman aged 50 to 65 with COVID-19, enrolled during active disease. CDR3 DNA: TGTGCCAGCAGTTCCCAAGGGGATGGCTACACCTTC. Residues: CASSSQGDGYTF.